A selection of T cell receptor beta chains follows, all from one sample in a study of shared clonotypes between healthy human individuals. TCRdb keeps only in-frame clones here, not all; method: immunoSEQ multiplex PCR. The table lists under 750,000 clones, 72% of them singletons. The sample taken for sequencing was memory CD4+ T cells sorted from blood. The receptor set was obtained from a woman under 40 in good health. CDR3s include the opening cysteine and the closing phenylalanine or tryptophan. Each record gives: CDR3 DNA, CDR3 protein, CDR3 length, J gene, D gene, clone size, V gene. A D gene is named only where the DNA matches it firmly. Clone sizes are given selectively: once, few, many, or a class where the clone is expanded.

CDR3nt: TGTGCCAGCAGTGGTACGGGAGGGCCCACAGATACGCAGTATTTT; CDR3aa: CASSGTGGPTDTQYF; len: 15; j_gene: TRBJ2-3; d_gene: TRBD2; abundance: .; v_gene: TRBV6-4
CDR3nt: TGCGCCAGCAGCTTGGAGGAGGGGACCTATGGCTACACCTTC; CDR3aa: CASSLEEGTYGYTF; len: 14; j_gene: TRBJ1-2; d_gene: .; abundance: few; v_gene: TRBV5-1
CDR3nt: TGTGCCAGCTCTCAGCATGGGGACACTGAAGCTTTCTTT; CDR3aa: CASSQHGDTEAFF; len: 13; j_gene: TRBJ1-1; d_gene: .; abundance: .; v_gene: TRBV18
CDR3nt: TGTGCCAGCAGCCCCACTAGTCCGAACACCGGGGAGCTGTTTTTT; CDR3aa: CASSPTSPNTGELFF; len: 15; j_gene: TRBJ2-2; d_gene: .; abundance: few; v_gene: TRBV9
CDR3nt: TGCGCCAGCAGCATAGGACAGGACACAGATACGCAGTATTTT; CDR3aa: CASSIGQDTDTQYF; len: 14; j_gene: TRBJ2-3; d_gene: TRBD1; abundance: .; v_gene: TRBV5-1
CDR3nt: TGTGCCAGTAGTATACCCGCACTCCAAGAGACCCAGTACTTC; CDR3aa: CASSIPALQETQYF; len: 14; j_gene: TRBJ2-5; d_gene: .; abundance: .; v_gene: TRBV19
CDR3nt: TGTGCCAGCAGCTTAGTTGGGACCCCGCAGTTCTTC; CDR3aa: CASSLVGTPQFF; len: 12; j_gene: TRBJ2-1; d_gene: .; abundance: once; v_gene: TRBV11-1
CDR3nt: TGCGCCAGCAGCGGGGACTCCTACACGGGGCAGTACTTC; CDR3aa: CASSGDSYTGQYF; len: 13; j_gene: TRBJ2-7; d_gene: .; abundance: .; v_gene: TRBV5-1
CDR3nt: TGTGCCAGCTCCGACCTAGACCAAGAGACCCAGTACTTC; CDR3aa: CASSDLDQETQYF; len: 13; j_gene: TRBJ2-5; d_gene: .; abundance: .; v_gene: TRBV18
CDR3nt: TGTGCTAGTGGTCTCCGGACTAGCGGGGTTCCCGGGGAGCTGTTTTTT; CDR3aa: CASGLRTSGVPGELFF; len: 16; j_gene: TRBJ2-2; d_gene: TRBD2; abundance: once; v_gene: TRBV12-5
CDR3nt: TGTGCCAGCAGCTTGCTAGCGGGAGGGATCCTGAACACCGGGGAGCTGTTTTTT; CDR3aa: CASSLLAGGILNTGELFF; len: 18; j_gene: TRBJ2-2; d_gene: TRBD2; abundance: .; v_gene: TRBV7-6
CDR3nt: TGTGCCAGCAGCCTGGGGGTCACTGAAGCTTTCTTT; CDR3aa: CASSLGVTEAFF; len: 12; j_gene: TRBJ1-1; d_gene: .; abundance: .; v_gene: TRBV2
CDR3nt: TGTGCCACCAGCAGAGGCGGACAGACTGGGGCCAACGTCCTGACTTTC; CDR3aa: CATSRGGQTGANVLTF; len: 16; j_gene: TRBJ2-6; d_gene: .; abundance: .; v_gene: TRBV15
CDR3nt: TGTGCCAGCAGCCCCGGGATGGGGCAGGGGGCCGGGGAGCTGTTTTTT; CDR3aa: CASSPGMGQGAGELFF; len: 16; j_gene: TRBJ2-2; d_gene: TRBD1; abundance: .; v_gene: TRBV7-6
CDR3nt: TGCGCCAGCAGCTGGTGGACATTGGGGCCTAAGGAGACCCAGTACTTC; CDR3aa: CASSWWTLGPKETQYF; len: 16; j_gene: TRBJ2-5; d_gene: .; abundance: .; v_gene: TRBV4-1